Each of the 21 T cell receptor beta chains below was sequenced from the same sample in a study of T cells in Graves' hyperthyroidism and ophthalmopathy. Amplification targeted TCR beta CDR3 regions from RNA transcripts. The TCR CDR3 was amplified in a first-round RT-PCR using the HTBI primer set. TCRdb re-called the multiplex PCR reads through MiXCR, storing one row per CDR3 protein. Of hundreds of thousands of distinct CDR3 sequences in the sample, around 15% were seen once. The sequenced material came from blood. Receptors originate from a woman aged 18 to 35 with Graves' hyperthyroidism.

Ten or more counts support this clonotype. V and J are TRBV11-3 and TRBJ1-1; a possible D gene is TRBD1 (5 bases). Germline V gene sequence: CDR1 SGHNT, CDR2 YENEEA. The CDR3 is 15 residues long. Trimming pared 4 bases from V and 4 bases from J, leaving 16 bases between. CDR3 DNA: TGTGCCAGCAGCTACCCCCTCGGGACCAGCACTGAAGCTTTCTTT. This sequence encodes CASSYPLGTSTEAFF.

V gene TRBV25-1 combines with J gene TRBJ2-1; no clear D gene. The CDR3 is 14 residues long. CDR1 is MGHDK, CDR2 SYGVNS, per germline. Trimming removed 2 bases from V and 4 bases from J, with 9 bases in between. CDR3 sequence reads: CASSENPPYNEQFF. CDR3 coding DNA: TGTGCCAGCAGTGAAAATCCCCCGTACAATGAGCAGTTCTTC.

The chain links TRBV19 to TRBJ1-2, with D unclear. Trimming took 5 bases from V and 6 from J, leaving 16 bases between them. Germline CDR1 is LNHDA and CDR2 is SQIVND (reference sequence). The CDR3 consists of 14 residues. The CDR3 sequence is CASSDGNSRNGYTF. In DNA form, the CDR3 reads TGTGCCAGTAGTGACGGGAACTCAAGGAATGGCTACACCTTC.

At least ten counts were recorded for this clonotype. The J gene is TRBJ2-3, the V gene TRBV18; TRBD1 or TRBD2 may be the D gene (5 bases each). The CDR3 is made up of 13 amino acids. The germline gives CDR1 KGHSH, CDR2 LQKENI. V was trimmed by 3 bases and J by 4 bases, leaving 8 bases between them. The CDR3 coding sequence is TGTGCCAGCTCACCCGGGGCCGCAGATACGCAGTATTTT. Amino acid sequence: CASSPGAADTQYF. Drawing the rest from reference TRBV18 and TRBJ2-3, the complete variable domain is NAGVMQNPRHLVRRRGQEARLRCSPMKGHSHVYWYRQLPEEGLKFMVYLQKENIIDESGMPKERFSAEFPKEGPSILRIQQVVRGDSAAYFCASSPGAADTQYFGPGTRLTVL.

The rearrangement uses TRBV5-5 and TRBJ2-4, with TRBD1 matching over 7 bases. The germline V gene encodes CDR1 SGHKS and CDR2 YYEKEE (reference sequence). CDR3 length: 14 residues. The trim removed 0 bases at V and 8 bases at J, leaving 5 bases unmatched. For the CDR3, the DNA is TGTGCCAGCAGCTTGGGGGACAGCAGGGACATTCAGTACTTC. Its translation: CASSLGDSRDIQYF.

This clonotype showed up many times. DNA for the CDR3: TGTGCCAGCAGTTTAGAACCCAGCGGGAGTGTCACAGATACGCAGTATTTT. It encodes CASSLEPSGSVTDTQYF. The chain couples TRBV12-3 or TRBV12-4 to TRBJ2-3; 8 bases map to TRBD2. This CDR3 is 17 amino acids long. Losses at the gene ends were 1 base for V and 2 bases for J; bases not matched to a gene: 8.

The chain joins TRBV18 to TRBJ2-1, with D possibly being TRBD2 (5 bases). The CDR3 consists of 12 residues. CDR1 KGHSH and CDR2 LQKENI come from the germline V gene. Trimming removed 6 bases at V and 8 bases at J, with 11 bases between. CDR3 region: CASSLNGDEQFF. The CDR3 DNA sequence: TGTGCCAGCTCGTTAAACGGGGATGAGCAGTTCTTC. The entire variable domain, with the rest obtained from reference TRBV18 and TRBJ2-1, is as follows: NAGVMQNPRHLVRRRGQEARLRCSPMKGHSHVYWYRQLPEEGLKFMVYLQKENIIDESGMPKERFSAEFPKEGPSILRIQQVVRGDSAAYFCASSLNGDEQFFGPGTRLTVL.

This clonotype was counted between two and nine times. The chain couples TRBV12-3 or TRBV12-4 to TRBJ1-5; D possibly corresponds to TRBD1 (5 bases). The CDR3 contains 14 residues. V was shortened by 3 bases and J by 0 bases, with 6 bases between the two germline ends. CDR3 sequence (DNA): TGTGCCAGCAGTTTTGACAGTAGCAATCAGCCCCAGCATTTT. It specifies CASSFDSSNQPQHF.

J is TRBJ2-1 and V is TRBV28; 8 bases map to TRBD1. V dropped 3 bases and J dropped 3; count of bases not matched to a gene: 7. The CDR3 has 16 residues. Germline CDR1 is MDHEN and CDR2 is SYDVKM. The CDR3 coding sequence is TGTGCCAGCAGTTTTTCGACCGGGACAGGCTACAATGAGCAGTTCTTC. Encoded protein: CASSFSTGTGYNEQFF.

This clonotype was found many times. V and J are TRBV30 and TRBJ2-7; 7 nucleotides line up with TRBD2. CDR1 GTSNPN and CDR2 SVGIG come from the germline V gene (reference sequence). This CDR3 contains 14 residues. V trimming: 2 bases; J trimming: 0 bases; junction bases outside the gene matches: 4. CDR3 nucleotides: TGTGCCTGGAGTTACGGCGGGAGCTCCTACGAGCAGTACTTC. This gives the protein CAWSYGGSSYEQYF.

This clonotype was picked up a small number of times. The chain couples TRBV20-1 to TRBJ1-4, with D perhaps matching TRBD1 (6 bases). The CDR3 is 14 amino acids. V lost 3 bases and J 5 bases, leaving 13 bases between the germline ends. Germline lookup yields CDR1 DFQATT and CDR2 SNEGSKA (reference sequence). For the CDR3, the DNA is TGCAGTGCTAGGCGGGGGGCCCAGAATGAAAAACTGTTTTTT. Amino acid sequence: CSARRGAQNEKLFF.

A few counts support this clonotype. This chain links TRBV5-1 with TRBJ1-1; 7 nucleotides match TRBD1. The CDR3 contains 17 residues. Trimming cost V 0 bases and J 0 bases; bases outside gene matches: 8. CDR1 is SGHRS and CDR2 is YFSETQ in the germline V gene. Here the CDR3 DNA reads TGCGCCAGCAGCTTGGGGGAACGACAGGGAATGAACACTGAAGCTTTCTTT. It codes for CASSLGERQGMNTEAFF.

This clonotype was detected only a few times. The V call is TRBV19, the J call TRBJ2-5; D possibly uses TRBD1 or TRBD2 (5 bases each). Germline loops: CDR1 LNHDA, CDR2 SQIVND (reference sequence). The CDR3 is 13 amino acids. The V gene lost 6 bases and the J gene lost 5 bases, with 13 bases spanning the gap. The CDR3 nucleotides read TGTGCCAGTAGGACAGCGAGGGAGGAGACCCAGTACTTC. Translated: CASRTAREETQYF.

The gene calls are TRBV7-9 and TRBJ2-2; either TRBD1 or TRBD2 may supply D (5 bases each). V was pared by 5 bases and J by 7 bases, with 11 bases between. The CDR3 is made up of 13 amino acids. Germline V gene sequence: CDR1 SEHNR, CDR2 FQNEAQ (reference sequence). CDR3 DNA sequence: TGTGCCAGCAGCCCCCGAGGGGACGGGGAGCTGTTTTTT. Translating gives CASSPRGDGELFF.

The rearrangement links TRBV30 to TRBJ2-2; D gene uncertain. The CDR3 loop spans 13 amino acids. V lost 0 bases and J 9 bases, leaving 11 bases between the germline ends. Germline V lookup: CDR1 GTSNPN, CDR2 SVGIG (reference sequence). The CDR3 here is CAWSVPGGRELFF. In DNA form, the CDR3 reads TGTGCCTGGAGTGTACCCGGCGGCCGGGAGCTGTTTTTT.

This clonotype has a count of ten or more. The chain employs TRBV28 and TRBJ1-1, with no clear D. CDR1 and CDR2 from the germline V gene are MDHEN and SYDVKM. This CDR3 region has 13 residues. With 5 bases removed from V and 4 bases from J, the gap between germline ends came to 11 bases. The CDR3 sequence: CASSGGGPTEAFF. DNA of the CDR3: TGTGCCAGCAGTGGTGGCGGCCCCACTGAAGCTTTCTTT.

The chain links TRBV6-1 to TRBJ2-1; the D call may be TRBD1 or TRBD2 (8 bases each). Germline V gene data show CDR1 as MNHNS and CDR2 as SASEGT. The CDR3 is made up of 16 amino acids. Between the trimmed V and J ends, which lost 5 bases and 7 bases, there was a span of 21 bases. This CDR3 reads CASSREGPDRANEQFF. The CDR3 DNA follows: TGTGCCAGCAGTCGGGAGGGCCCGGACAGGGCGAATGAGCAGTTCTTC.

The chain employs TRBV7-9 and TRBJ1-2; D perhaps matches TRBD1 (6 bases). Germline V gene data show CDR1 as SEHNR and CDR2 as FQNEAQ (reference sequence). The length of the CDR3 is 15 residues. Trimming took 0 bases from V and 7 from J, leaving 15 bases between them. The DNA of the CDR3 is TGTGCCAGCAGCTTAGCGTTAGGGGGACTCGTTGGCTACACCTTC. The encoded protein is CASSLALGGLVGYTF.

This clonotype was observed at least ten times. The rearrangement uses TRBV3-1 and TRBJ2-3, with TRBD2 matching over 12 bases. The CDR3 runs 15 residues. V lost 4 bases and J lost 4; bases outside the gene matches: 3. The germline CDR1 and CDR2 sequences are LGHDT and YNNKEL (reference sequence). This CDR3 is CASSPLAGGSDTQYF. The CDR3, as DNA: TGTGCCAGCAGCCCACTAGCGGGAGGATCAGATACGCAGTATTTT.

This clonotype was observed many times. This chain uses TRBV6-1 with TRBJ1-1; 9 bases line up with TRBD1. The CDR3 runs to 16 residues. The ends lost 5 bases at V and 3 bases at J; junction bases unmatched: 10. Germline lookup yields CDR1 MNHNS and CDR2 SASEGT. CDR3 bases: TGTGCCAGCAGTTGGGACAGGGAAGGGAACGACACTGAAGCTTTCTTT. Its protein product is CASSWDREGNDTEAFF.

This clonotype has a count of ten or more. The rearrangement uses TRBV27 and TRBJ2-3, with D possibly being TRBD1 (6 bases). The CDR3 consists of 16 residues. The germline gives CDR1 MNHEY, CDR2 SMNVEV (reference sequence). The V end lost 6 bases, the J end lost 2 bases, and 18 bases lay between the germline ends. CDR3 DNA: TGTGCCAGCAGCGATCCTACACAGGGTTTCACAGATACGCAGTATTTT. It encodes CASSDPTQGFTDTQYF.